The T cell receptor (beta chain) under discussion was sequenced for a study of technical replicates of blood from several donors. The V gene end was trimmed by 5 bases and the J gene end by 4 bases; junction bases not matched to a gene: 3. The CDR3 loop spans 15 amino acids. Germline V gives CDR1 SGHTA, CDR2 FQGNSA. Data came from immunoSEQ multiplex PCR; TCRdb stores just in-frame clones and leaves some out. The sample carries roughly 81,000 clones, about 86% recorded once. The sequenced sample was PBMCs. This TCR was sampled from a human donor in good health. Some clones in this sample may be carry-over from other donors' samples. V is TRBV7-2 and J is TRBJ2-5; 14 bases are a match to TRBD2. CDR3 bases: TGTGCCAGCAGCCCGGGACTAGCGGGAGTAGAGACCCAGTACTTC. Its translation: CASSPGLAGVETQYF.